The rows below give T cell receptor beta chains drawn from one sample of a study of PD-L1 blockade in urothelial cancer. Clones were sequenced by immunoSEQ multiplex PCR, and TCRdb holds only the in-frame ones, with some missing. The table shows just over 50,000 clones, with around 79% occurring only once. The sequencing here drew on PBMCs, taken around atezolizumab (anti-PD-L1) treatment. These receptors were taken from a man aged 70 or older with urothelial cancer. Each CDR3 is given with its conserved first and last residue. The D gene is left open where the match is weak. Clone size appears in some rows only: once, few, many, or a class for an expanded clone.

size	J	length	V	D	CDR3	DNA
NA	TRBJ2-5	18	TRBV23-1	NA	CASSQSGLKSEDQETQYF	TGCGCCAGCAGTCAATCTGGGCTGAAGAGTGAAGATCAAGAGACCCAGTACTTC
NA	TRBJ1-2	15	TRBV7-9	NA	CASSNYRAPGHGYTF	TGTGCCAGCTCAAATTATCGGGCTCCAGGGCATGGCTACACCTTC
few	TRBJ1-1	16	TRBV19	NA	CATRGGRDTYDTEAFF	TGTGCCACCCGGGGGGGCCGGGACACATACGACACTGAAGCTTTCTTT
NA	TRBJ1-2	15	TRBV19	TRBD1	CASSLSTGQGLGYTF	TGTGCCAGTAGTTTATCCACGGGACAGGGCTTGGGCTACACCTTC
NA	TRBJ2-4	19	TRBV6-1	TRBD2	CASSEAPSGGAPAKNIQYF	TGTGCCAGCAGTGAAGCGCCCAGCGGGGGGGCCCCAGCCAAAAACATTCAGTACTTC
NA	TRBJ1-2	11	TRBV5-7	NA	CASSSADGYTF	TGTGCCAGCAGCTCCGCAGATGGCTACACCTTC
few	TRBJ1-1	15	TRBV7-9	TRBD1	CASSLPGTGNTEAFF	TGTGCCAGCAGCTTGCCCGGGACAGGGAACACTGAAGCTTTCTTT
NA	TRBJ2-3	14	TRBV30	NA	CAWSRGGFRDTQYF	TGTGCCTGGAGTAGGGGGGGATTTAGAGATACGCAGTATTTT
NA	TRBJ2-1	12	TRBV30	NA	CAWSVHGYEQFF	TGTGCCTGGAGTGTACATGGCTATGAGCAGTTCTTC
NA	TRBJ2-3	15	TRBV7-8	NA	CASSLEGGGTDTQYF	TGTGCCAGCAGCTTAGAGGGGGGGGGCACAGATACGCAGTATTTT
NA	TRBJ2-7	17	TRBV5-8	NA	CASRRIIGQLSSYEQYF	TGTGCCAGCAGGCGGATAATCGGACAGTTATCCTCCTACGAGCAGTACTTC
few	TRBJ2-2	10	TRBV6-5	NA	CANCPGELFF	TGTGCCAACTGCCCCGGGGAGCTGTTTTTT
NA	TRBJ2-7	13	TRBV6-5	NA	CASRRQITYEQYF	TGTGCCAGCAGGCGACAGATTACCTACGAGCAGTACTTC
NA	TRBJ1-2	14	TRBV6-5	NA	CASSYSGRGNSYTF	TGTGCCAGCAGTTACTCGGGACGGGGGAATAGCTACACCTTC
NA	TRBJ1-4	16	TRBV11-3	TRBD1	CASSSKQGAFNEKLFF	TGTGCCAGCAGCTCGAAACAGGGGGCTTTTAATGAAAAACTGTTTTTT
NA	TRBJ2-1	15	TRBV10-2	NA	CASRASLNSYNEQFF	TGCGCCAGCAGGGCTAGCCTAAACTCCTACAATGAGCAGTTCTTC
NA	TRBJ1-2	13	TRBV7-6	TRBD1	CASSLGEGGGYTF	TGTGCCAGCAGCTTAGGTGAAGGGGGCGGCTACACCTTC
NA	TRBJ2-4	15	TRBV18	NA	CASSPIVSAKNIQYF	TGTGCCAGCTCACCAATAGTGTCTGCCAAAAACATTCAGTACTTC
NA	TRBJ1-1	12	TRBV7-9	NA	CASSRQDTEAFF	TGTGCCAGCAGCCGACAGGACACTGAAGCTTTCTTT
NA	TRBJ1-1	14	TRBV18	NA	CASSPGGANTEAFF	TGTGCCAGCTCACCTGGAGGAGCGAACACTGAAGCTTTCTTT
few	TRBJ2-7	13	TRBV7-9	TRBD1	CASSLQGDYEQYF	TGTGCCAGCAGCCTACAGGGGGACTACGAGCAGTACTTC
NA	TRBJ2-7	15	TRBV19	TRBD2	CASRSGSGIPYEQYF	TGTGCCAGTAGGTCAGGTAGCGGGATTCCCTACGAGCAGTACTTC
NA	TRBJ1-1	13	TRBV5-5	NA	CASMGTRNTEAFF	TGTGCCAGCATGGGGACACGGAACACTGAAGCTTTCTTT
NA	TRBJ1-1	10	TRBV6-6	NA	CATTKGVAFF	TGTGCCACTACTAAGGGGGTGGCTTTCTTT
NA	TRBJ2-3	16	TRBV5-1	TRBD2	CASSLGLAGGVDTQYF	TGCGCCAGCAGCTTGGGACTAGCGGGAGGGGTAGATACGCAGTATTTT
NA	TRBJ2-3	17	TRBV10-3	TRBD2	CAIRPGLAGELTDTQYF	TGTGCCATCAGGCCGGGACTAGCGGGGGAACTCACAGATACGCAGTATTTT
NA	TRBJ2-1	14	TRBV7-2	TRBD2	CASSAGVAGGEQFF	TGTGCCAGCAGCGCCGGAGTAGCGGGGGGGGAGCAGTTCTTC
NA	TRBJ2-3	13	TRBV30	NA	CAWSIRSGGTQYF	TGTGCCTGGAGTATCAGGTCCGGGGGTACGCAGTATTTT
NA	TRBJ2-1	15	TRBV7-8	TRBD2	CASSPSSGRVNEQFF	TGTGCCAGCAGCCCTTCTAGCGGGAGGGTCAATGAGCAGTTCTTC
few	TRBJ2-4	14	TRBV18	NA	CASSPETRPNIQYF	TGTGCCAGCTCACCGGAGACTAGACCAAACATTCAGTACTTC
NA	TRBJ2-2	19	TRBV21-1	NA	CASSKESVAGGPNTGELFF	TGTGCCAGCAGCAAAGAGTCGGTAGCGGGAGGGCCGAACACCGGGGAGCTGTTTTTT
NA	TRBJ2-7	14	TRBV27	TRBD1	CASSLPGTGNEQYF	TGTGCCAGCAGTCTCCCCGGGACAGGGAACGAGCAGTACTTC
NA	TRBJ2-5	15	TRBV7-2	TRBD2	CASSSKRGDQETQYF	TGTGCCAGCAGCTCTAAGCGGGGGGATCAAGAGACCCAGTACTTC
NA	TRBJ1-2	14	TRBV28	NA	CASSLIAGFYGYTF	TGTGCCAGCAGTTTAATTGCAGGGTTCTATGGCTACACCTTC
NA	TRBJ1-5	15	TRBV5-1	TRBD1	CASSRTGDSNQPQHF	TGCGCCAGCAGCAGGACAGGGGATAGCAATCAGCCCCAGCATTTT
once	TRBJ1-4	15	TRBV11-2	NA	CASSTQIRGRRKLFF	TGTGCCAGCAGCACGCAAATTAGAGGTCGAAGAAAACTGTTTTTT
many	TRBJ2-7	13	TRBV27	TRBD2	CASRLAGTNEQYF	TGTGCCAGCAGACTAGCGGGGACTAACGAGCAGTACTTC
few	TRBJ2-3	11	TRBV20-1	NA	CSAPRTDTQYF	TGCAGTGCCCCTCGGACAGATACGCAGTATTTT
NA	TRBJ1-5	18	TRBV7-8	NA	CASSLARGLRYSNQPQHF	TGTGCCAGCAGCTTAGCACGGGGTCTCAGGTATAGCAATCAGCCCCAGCATTTT
NA	TRBJ1-5	14	TRBV19	NA	CASSPRQVGQPQHF	TGTGCCAGTAGTCCCCGACAGGTGGGTCAGCCCCAGCATTTT
NA	TRBJ1-2	13	TRBV4-3	NA	CASSQADSYGYTF	TGCGCCAGCAGCCAAGCGGACAGCTATGGCTACACCTTC
NA	TRBJ1-1	13	TRBV7-7	TRBD1	CASSRDSNTEAFF	TGTGCCAGCAGTCGGGACAGCAACACTGAAGCTTTCTTT